Following are 14 T cell receptor beta chains from one sample sequenced in a study of blood T cell repertoires in COVID-19. Data came from immunoSEQ multiplex PCR; TCRdb stores just in-frame clones and leaves some out. This table has about 40,000 clones, roughly nine tenths appearing once. The sequencing input was peripheral blood. These receptor sequences come from a man in his fifties or sixties in a cohort sampled during active COVID-19.

The chain is built from TRBV6-5 and TRBJ2-1; 8 bases align to TRBD2. The V and J ends lost 5 bases and 0 bases, in that order; junction bases with no gene match: 3. The CDR3 runs 15 residues. Germline-derived CDR1 and CDR2 are MNHEY and SVGAGI. The CDR3 DNA is TGTGCCAGCAGTAGCGGGACTAGCTCCTACAATGAGCAGTTCTTC. Its translation: CASSSGTSSYNEQFF.

The chain combines TRBV7-9 with TRBJ1-4, with TRBD1 matching over 10 bases. The length of the CDR3 is 17 residues. Per germline, CDR1 SEHNR and CDR2 FQNEAQ (reference sequence). Unmatched junction bases numbered 12, after V lost 5 bases and J lost 6 bases. CDR3 sequence: CASSLKTGGFMDEKLFF. The CDR3 bases are TGTGCCAGCAGCCTAAAGACAGGGGGCTTTATGGATGAAAAACTGTTTTTT.

This sequence joins TRBV25-1 and TRBJ2-1, with D possibly TRBD1 on 5 matching bases. The CDR3 is 12 residues long. Trimming pared 8 bases from V and 9 bases from J, leaving 14 bases between. The germline V gene encodes CDR1 MGHDK and CDR2 SYGVNS. This CDR3 reads CASLLRGGEQFF. In nucleotides, the CDR3 is TGTGCCAGCCTACTAAGGGGCGGTGAGCAGTTCTTC.

V is TRBV5-1 and J is TRBJ2-1, with a possible D match to TRBD2 (6 bases). V dropped 4 bases and J dropped 5 bases, with 25 bases sitting between them. Looked up from germline, CDR1 is SGHRS and CDR2 is YFSETQ. The CDR3 has 18 amino acids. The CDR3 region is CASSPGLLMRRADNEQFF. As DNA, the CDR3 is TGCGCCAGCAGCCCAGGTCTCCTCATGCGGAGGGCCGACAATGAGCAGTTCTTC.

The chain is built from TRBV7-9 and TRBJ1-5; the match to TRBD1 covers 7 bases. V lost 6 bases to trimming and J lost 1 base; unmatched junction nucleotides: 6. Germline V gene lookup returns CDR1 SEHNR and CDR2 FQNEAQ (reference sequence). There are 15 residues in the CDR3. The CDR3 protein is CASSQGDGSNQPQHF. CDR3 DNA sequence: TGTGCCAGCAGTCAGGGGGATGGGAGCAATCAGCCCCAGCATTTT.

V gene TRBV7-9 combines with J gene TRBJ2-3; 9 bases fit TRBD1. Trimming cost V 4 bases and J 0 bases; bases outside gene matches: 5. The CDR3 has 16 amino acids. CDR1 is SEHNR and CDR2 is FQNEAQ in the germline V gene (reference sequence). CDR3 sequence reads: CASSSDRGSSTDTQYF. The CDR3 region has the DNA TGTGCCAGCAGCTCCGACAGGGGGTCTAGCACAGATACGCAGTATTTT. The full variable domain, its missing parts supplied by reference TRBV7-9 and TRBJ2-3, is DTGVSQNPRHKITKRGQNVTFRCDPISEHNRLYWYRQTLGQGPEFLTYFQNEAQLEKSRLLSDRFSAERPKGSFSTLEIQRTEQGDSAMYLCASSSDRGSSTDTQYFGPGTRLTVL.

This chain connects TRBV9 to TRBJ1-2; TRBD1 might be the D (5 bases). The CDR3 is 15 amino acids. Germline V gene lookup returns CDR1 SGDLS and CDR2 YYNGEE. V lost 4 bases and J 2 bases, leaving 15 bases between the germline ends. CDR3 sequence: CASSSRQLFNYGYTF. Here the CDR3 DNA reads TGTGCCAGCAGCTCACGACAGCTATTCAACTATGGCTACACCTTC.

The genes are TRBV30 and TRBJ2-3; TRBD1 might be the D (5 bases). With 1 base removed from V and 1 base from J, the gap between germline ends came to 15 bases. Germline V gives CDR1 GTSNPN, CDR2 SVGIG (reference sequence). The CDR3 has 16 residues. The CDR3 loop is CAWSDRWTTRTDTQYF. For the CDR3, the DNA is TGTGCCTGGAGTGATCGATGGACAACTCGCACAGATACGCAGTATTTT.

V usage is TRBV6-2 or TRBV6-3 and J usage is TRBJ2-3; TRBD2 might be the D (7 bases). In germline, CDR1 is MNHEY, CDR2 SVGEGT. This CDR3 region has 16 residues. The ends were cut back, 5 bases at V and 9 bases at J, with 24 bases in the middle. The chain's CDR3 is CASSNRGAFSAGTQYF. The CDR3, as DNA: TGTGCCAGCAGTAATCGGGGGGCCTTCTCGGCGGGAACGCAGTATTTT.

The chain combines TRBV5-6 with TRBJ2-1; the D gene is possibly TRBD1 (6 bases). Germline V gene sequence: CDR1 SGHDT, CDR2 YYEEEE. V lost 1 base and J lost 8, with 13 bases in between. CDR3 length equals 14 residues. CDR3 region: CASSLRAGADEQFF. The DNA of the CDR3 is TGTGCCAGCAGCTTGAGGGCAGGGGCGGATGAGCAGTTCTTC.

V is TRBV2 and J is TRBJ1-1; D may be TRBD1 (6 bases). This CDR3 region has 14 residues. Germline V lookup: CDR1 SNHLY, CDR2 FYNNEI. V dropped 5 bases and J dropped 8 bases, with 18 bases sitting between them. This chain's CDR3 is CASSQPYRDPEAFF. CDR3 DNA sequence: TGTGCCAGCAGTCAACCCTACAGGGACCCCGAAGCTTTCTTT.

This chain links TRBV9 with TRBJ1-4; tentative D call: TRBD1 (6 bases). From germline, CDR1 is SGDLS and CDR2 YYNGEE. CDR3 length: 15 amino acids. V was clipped by 2 bases and J by 7 bases, with 15 bases between them. CDR3 sequence reads: CASSVRQARGEKLFF. The DNA for the CDR3 is TGTGCCAGCAGCGTGAGACAGGCCCGGGGTGAAAAACTGTTTTTT.

The CDR3 sequence: CASSQGGTGVDFFLSTDTQYF. The CDR3 DNA sequence: TGTGCCAGCAGCCAAGGAGGGACAGGGGTTGACTTTTTTCTTAGCACAGATACGCAGTATTTT. This chain joins TRBV3-1 (or the pseudogene TRBV3-2) and TRBJ2-3; 10 bases agree with TRBD1. V lost 1 base, J lost 0 bases, and 16 bases stayed unmatched. This CDR3 is built from 21 residues. Germline V lookup: CDR1 LGHDT, CDR2 YNNKEL (reference sequence).

CDR3 in amino acids: CASSIGTGGYNEQFF. In DNA, the CDR3 is TGTGCCAGTAGTATAGGGACAGGGGGCTACAATGAGCAGTTCTTC. This chain connects TRBV19 to TRBJ2-1; 10 bases fit TRBD1. CDR3 length: 15 residues. V shed 1 base, J shed 3 bases, and the junction held 0 bases outside the gene matches. CDR1 LNHDA and CDR2 SQIVND come from the germline V gene (reference sequence).